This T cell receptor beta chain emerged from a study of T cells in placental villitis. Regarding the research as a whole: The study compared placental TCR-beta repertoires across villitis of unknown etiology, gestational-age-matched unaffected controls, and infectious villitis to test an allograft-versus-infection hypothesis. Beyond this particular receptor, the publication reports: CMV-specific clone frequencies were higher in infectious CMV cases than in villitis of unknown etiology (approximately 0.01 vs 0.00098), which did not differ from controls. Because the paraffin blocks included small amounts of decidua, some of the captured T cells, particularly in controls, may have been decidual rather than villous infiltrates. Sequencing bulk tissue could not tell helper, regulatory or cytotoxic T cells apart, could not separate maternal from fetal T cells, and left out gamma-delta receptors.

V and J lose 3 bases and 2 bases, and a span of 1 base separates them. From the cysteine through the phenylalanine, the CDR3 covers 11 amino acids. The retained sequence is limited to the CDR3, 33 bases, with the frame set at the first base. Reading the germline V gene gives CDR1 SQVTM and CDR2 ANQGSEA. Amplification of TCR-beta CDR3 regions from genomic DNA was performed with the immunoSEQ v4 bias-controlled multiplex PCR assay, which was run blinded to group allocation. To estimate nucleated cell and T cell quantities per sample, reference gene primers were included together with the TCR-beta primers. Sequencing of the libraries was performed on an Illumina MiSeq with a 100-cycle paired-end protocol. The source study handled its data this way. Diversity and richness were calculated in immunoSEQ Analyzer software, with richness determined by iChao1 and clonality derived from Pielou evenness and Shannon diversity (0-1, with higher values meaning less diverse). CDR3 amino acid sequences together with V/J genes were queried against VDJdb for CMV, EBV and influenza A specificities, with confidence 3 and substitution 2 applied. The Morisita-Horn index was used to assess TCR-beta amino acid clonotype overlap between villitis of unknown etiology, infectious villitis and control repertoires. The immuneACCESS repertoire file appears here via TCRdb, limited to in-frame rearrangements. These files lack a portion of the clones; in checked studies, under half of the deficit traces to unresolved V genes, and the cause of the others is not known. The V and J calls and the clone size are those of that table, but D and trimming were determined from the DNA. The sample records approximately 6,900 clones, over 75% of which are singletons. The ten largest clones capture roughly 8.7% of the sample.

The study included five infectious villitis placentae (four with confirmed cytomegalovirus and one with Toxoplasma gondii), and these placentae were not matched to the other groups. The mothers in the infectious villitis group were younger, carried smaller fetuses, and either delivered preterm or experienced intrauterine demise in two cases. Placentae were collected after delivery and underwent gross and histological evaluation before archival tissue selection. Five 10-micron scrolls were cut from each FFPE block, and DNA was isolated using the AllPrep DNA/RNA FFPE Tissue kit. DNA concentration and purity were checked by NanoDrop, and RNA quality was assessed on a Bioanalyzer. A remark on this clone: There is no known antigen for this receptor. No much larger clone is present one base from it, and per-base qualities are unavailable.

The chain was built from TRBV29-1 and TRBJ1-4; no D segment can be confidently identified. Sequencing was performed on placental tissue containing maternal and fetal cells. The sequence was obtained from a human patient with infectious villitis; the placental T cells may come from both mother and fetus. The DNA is TGCAGCGTTGACACTAATGAAAAACTGTTTTTT. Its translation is CSVDTNEKLFF.